Listed below are T cell receptor beta chains from one sample, sequenced in a study of T-cell reconstitution after alpha-beta-depleted transplantation in children. TCRdb re-derived calls from the PCR reads in MiXCR, one entry per CDR3 protein. The top ten clones hold 28% of a sample with about 900,000 distinct CDR3 sequences, under 30% of them seen once. The specimen was PBMCs, mostly from graft donor cells, collected 360 days after TCRalphabeta/CD19-depleted stem cell transplant. These TCRs come from a boy under two years old who had a stem cell transplant for SCID, so the T cells may come from the graft donor. The CDR3 runs from the conserved cysteine through the conserved F or W. A D gene is named only where the DNA matches it firmly. The size of a clone is reported for some rows only, either as once, few or many, or as a class for expanded clones.

J | V | size | D | CDR3 | DNA
TRBJ2-7 | TRBV5-6 | . | . | CASSLLSLSLSYEQYF | TGTGCCAGCAGCTTGTTGTCTCTATCCCTCAGCTACGAGCAGTACTTC
TRBJ1-2 | TRBV13 | . | TRBD1 | CASSFRTGTNYGYTF | TGTGCCAGCAGCTTCAGGACAGGGACAAACTATGGCTACACCTTC
TRBJ1-2 | TRBV5-4 | . | . | CASSSGGRERYGYTF | TGTGCCAGCAGCTCGGGGGGCAGGGAACGCTATGGCTACACCTTC
TRBJ1-2 | TRBV25-1 | . | . | CASSESQWGYTF | TGTGCCAGCAGTGAATCTCAGTGGGGCTACACCTTC
TRBJ2-1 | TRBV5-1 | . | TRBD1 | CASSLGDRLGYNEQFF | TGCGCCAGCAGCCTAGGGGACAGGCTGGGATACAATGAGCAGTTCTTC
TRBJ2-7 | TRBV28 | . | TRBD1 | CASSLLDRGVYEQYF | TGTGCCAGCAGCTTACTCGACAGGGGTGTCTACGAGCAGTACTTC
TRBJ2-1 | TRBV15 | few | . | CATSGVLSSEQFF | TGTGCCACCAGCGGAGTCCTATCGAGTGAGCAGTTCTTC
TRBJ2-7 | TRBV20-1 | few | TRBD1 | CSARNRDSGYEQYF | TGCAGTGCTCGGAACCGGGACAGTGGCTACGAGCAGTACTTC
TRBJ2-4 | TRBV27 | . | TRBD2 | CASSLTGGAPKNIQYF | TGTGCCAGCAGTTTAACCGGGGGGGCTCCCAAAAACATTCAGTACTTC
TRBJ1-1 | TRBV29-1 | few | . | CSVLGMNTEAFF | TGCAGCGTTCTGGGGATGAACACTGAAGCTTTCTTT
TRBJ1-4 | TRBV5-1 | few | . | CASSSGRANEKLFF | TGCGCCAGCAGCTCCGGCAGGGCCAATGAAAAACTGTTTTTT
TRBJ2-5 | TRBV9 | . | . | CASSVAGAGETQYF | TGTGCCAGCAGCGTAGCGGGGGCCGGAGAGACCCAGTACTTC
TRBJ2-7 | TRBV7-8 | . | . | CASSQFGRLSVPYEQHF | TGTGCCAGCAGTCAATTCGGACGCCTCTCGGTCCCTTACGAGCAGCACTTC
TRBJ2-7 | TRBV7-2 | . | . | CASSSGRGASYEQYF | TGTGCCAGCAGTTCTGGGAGGGGGGCCTCCTACGAGCAGTACTTC
TRBJ2-2 | TRBV7-3 | . | . | CASSLISREWDTGELFF | TGTGCCAGCAGCTTAATATCCAGGGAATGGGACACCGGGGAGCTGTTTTTT
TRBJ1-2 | TRBV10-3 | few | TRBD1 | CAAGQGTNYGYTF | TGTGCCGCAGGACAGGGGACGAACTATGGCTACACCTTC
TRBJ2-1 | TRBV6-2/TRBV6-3 | few | TRBD2 | CASSGTRYNEQFF | TGTGCCAGCAGTGGGACTAGATACAATGAGCAGTTCTTC
TRBJ2-7 | TRBV20-1 | . | . | CSAPDSVGPSSYEQYF | TGCAGTGCTCCTGACAGCGTGGGACCAAGCTCCTACGAGCAGTACTTC
TRBJ2-1 | TRBV20-1 | . | TRBD2 | CSARGTGGENYNEQFF | TGCAGTGCTAGAGGAACGGGAGGGGAGAATTACAATGAGCAGTTCTTC
TRBJ2-7 | TRBV4-1 | . | . | CASSQERVASYEQYF | TGCGCCAGCAGCCAAGAAAGGGTGGCCTCCTACGAGCAGTACTTC
TRBJ2-4 | TRBV28 | . | TRBD2 | CASGRALLAKNIQYF | TGTGCCAGCGGGAGGGCACTTCTAGCCAAAAACATTCAGTACTTC
TRBJ1-4 | TRBV7-9 | . | . | CASSLGEGPREKLFF | TGTGCCAGCAGCTTAGGGGAGGGACCAAGAGAAAAACTGTTTTTT
TRBJ2-1 | TRBV19 | . | TRBD2 | CASSTPSGGLLYNEQFF | TGTGCCAGTAGTACCCCTAGCGGGGGATTGCTCTACAATGAGCAGTTCTTC
TRBJ2-1 | TRBV3-1 | . | . | CASSQSQGRMTFF | TGTGCCAGCAGCCAGTCCCAGGGGCGCATGACGTTCTTC
TRBJ2-2 | TRBV29-1 | . | . | CSGGPKAGGTGELFF | TGCAGCGGAGGACCGAAGGCCGGGGGCACCGGGGAGCTGTTTTTT
TRBJ2-7 | TRBV12-3/TRBV12-4 | many | . | CASSFAGSNYEQYF | TGTGCCAGCAGTTTCGCAGGGTCAAACTACGAGCAGTACTTC
TRBJ2-3 | TRBV5-1 | . | TRBD2 | CASSVQRGGDTQYF | TGCGCCAGCAGCGTCCAGCGGGGCGGAGATACGCAGTATTTT
TRBJ2-4 | TRBV7-2 | few | . | CASSPGLGLAKNIQYF | TGTGCCAGCAGCCCCGGACTGGGTTTAGCCAAAAACATTCAGTACTTC
TRBJ2-4 | TRBV5-1 | . | TRBD1 | CASSLGQGANIQYF | TGCGCCAGCAGCTTGGGGCAGGGGGCGAACATTCAGTACTTC
TRBJ2-3 | TRBV9 | few | TRBD1 | CASSGFKGQASTDTQYF | TGTGCCAGCAGCGGATTTAAGGGACAGGCTAGCACAGATACGCAGTATTTT
TRBJ2-1 | TRBV20-1 | . | TRBD1 | CSAPTGDSGEQFF | TGCAGTGCACCGACAGGGGATAGTGGTGAGCAGTTCTTC
TRBJ2-7 | TRBV10-3 | . | TRBD2 | CAISESRGGQQYF | TGTGCCATCAGTGAGTCTCGGGGGGGCCAGCAGTACTTC
TRBJ2-1 | TRBV12-3/TRBV12-4 | few | TRBD2 | CASLQVGLAGGPWWGDEQFF | TGTGCCAGTCTCCAGGTGGGGCTAGCGGGGGGGCCGTGGTGGGGCGATGAGCAGTTCTTC
TRBJ1-1 | TRBV3-1 | few | . | CASSQADVNTEAFF | TGTGCCAGCAGCCAAGCGGACGTGAACACTGAAGCTTTCTTT
TRBJ2-3 | TRBV7-3 | many | TRBD1 | CASSLRTGGDTQYF | TGTGCCAGCAGTTTAAGGACAGGGGGTGATACGCAGTATTTT
TRBJ2-7 | TRBV28 | few | . | CASSLETGFISYEQYF | TGTGCCAGCAGTTTGGAGACTGGCTTTATATCCTACGAGCAGTACTTC
TRBJ2-2 | TRBV29-1 | few | . | CSVVKGTGELFF | TGCAGCGTTGTTAAGGGCACCGGGGAGCTGTTTTTT
TRBJ2-5 | TRBV20-1 | . | TRBD2 | CSAPSGGPQYF | TGCAGTGCCCCTAGCGGGGGGCCCCAGTACTTC
TRBJ2-5 | TRBV12-3/TRBV12-4 | . | . | CASTIGETQYF | TGTGCCAGCACCATCGGGGAGACCCAGTACTTC
TRBJ2-1 | TRBV20-1 | few | . | CSARRKTREKRLSSYNEQFF | TGCAGTGCTAGGCGAAAGACTCGCGAAAAGAGACTAAGCTCCTACAATGAGCAGTTCTTC
TRBJ2-2 | TRBV12-3/TRBV12-4 | . | . | CASSPQGLTGELFF | TGTGCCAGCAGCCCCCAGGGCTTGACCGGGGAGCTGTTTTTT
TRBJ2-5 | TRBV7-6 | . | . | CASSLERRYDGSTQETQYF | TGTGCCAGCAGCTTAGAGAGGCGCTACGATGGTTCGACTCAAGAGACCCAGTACTTC
TRBJ1-1 | TRBV5-1 | . | TRBD1 | CASRPGTDTEAFF | TGCGCCAGCAGACCAGGGACAGACACTGAAGCTTTCTTT
TRBJ2-2 | TRBV9 | . | TRBD2 | CASSVEASGAGRWDTGELFF | TGTGCCAGCAGCGTAGAGGCTAGCGGGGCCGGGCGGTGGGACACCGGGGAGCTGTTTTTT
TRBJ1-2 | TRBV5-1 | . | . | CASSLRPDFYGYTF | TGCGCCAGCAGCTTGAGGCCGGACTTCTATGGCTACACCTTC
TRBJ1-3 | TRBV7-2 | few | . | CASSFGGPENTIYF | TGTGCCAGCAGCTTTGGAGGTCCCGAAAACACCATATATTTT
TRBJ2-3 | TRBV29-1 | few | . | CSVEDYGGNRVGDTQYF | TGCAGCGTTGAAGATTATGGGGGGAACCGGGTTGGAGATACGCAGTATTTT
TRBJ2-2 | TRBV7-2 | few | . | CASSLGGYDTGELFF | TGTGCCAGCAGCTTAGGGGGCTACGACACCGGGGAGCTGTTTTTT
TRBJ2-2 | TRBV15 | . | . | CATSRDRGRTGELFF | TGTGCCACCAGCAGAGATCGGGGTCGAACCGGGGAGCTGTTTTTT
TRBJ2-1 | TRBV19 | . | . | CASSIALSYNEQFF | TGTGCCAGTAGTATAGCCCTCTCCTACAATGAGCAGTTCTTC
TRBJ1-5 | TRBV6-5 | . | . | CASSYHGSNQPQHF | TGTGCCAGCAGTTACCACGGGAGCAATCAGCCCCAGCATTTT
TRBJ2-7 | TRBV14 | . | . | CASSQEVDSYEQYF | TGTGCCAGCAGCCAAGAAGTGGACTCCTACGAGCAGTACTTC